In this sample, the clone carrying this T cell receptor (beta chain) turned up a few times. Its antigen is not known. For TCR beta, libraries came from iRepertoire HTBI primers and Arm-PCR of CDR3 regions. TCRdb ran MiXCR on the multiplex PCR reads and lists one entry per CDR3 protein. The sample comprises around 470,000 distinct CDR3 sequences, around 13% of which are singletons, and more than 15% rests with the top ten. This entry belongs to a study of regulatory T cells in long-lasting Graves disease. Background on the study: Freshly diagnosed Graves' patients had used antithyroid drugs for under 3 months. Findings and caveats of the study: Among the persistent patients, fewer than 3,000 public clonotypes were shared, more than the roughly 900 shared among new patients. Persistent Graves' patients showed less TCR diversity than newly diagnosed ones.

The V segment lost 5 bases and the J segment 3 bases; nucleotides outside the gene matches: 12. CDR3 length equals 17 residues. CDR1 is SGHTA, CDR2 FQGTGA, per germline. Specified time point: newly diagnosed GD, antithyroid drugs for less than 3 months. RNA isolated from PBMCs was used to make the TCR library. Patients met American Thyroid Association criteria for Graves' disease. The sample also formed part of further work on T cells in Graves' hyperthyroidism and ophthalmopathy.

The sample in question was peripheral blood mononuclear cells (PBMCs), obtained at new diagnosis, from a patient treated with antithyroid drugs. The clonotype comes from a woman aged 45-65 years with Graves disease. The chain uses TRBV7-3 and TRBJ2-3; 9 nucleotides match TRBD2. The CDR3 region has the DNA TGTGCCAGCAGCGAGATAGCGGGAGCCGGGGTTACAGATACGCAGTATTTT. This encodes CASSEIAGAGVTDTQYF.